Sequencing of this T cell receptor beta chain was carried out in a study of T cell changes during pregnancy in multiple sclerosis. TCRdb's copy holds only in-frame clones and misses some; the assay was immunoSEQ multiplex PCR. Of tens of thousands of clones listed, 91% are singletons. This specimen was CD8+ T cells from peripheral blood mononuclear cells, taken after pregnancy. The receptor comes from a female donor with multiple sclerosis, enrolled in a pregnancy study.

The CDR3 DNA reads TGTGCCAGCAGTGACCGAGCCGAAAGCTCCTACGAGCAGTACTTC. Translating it yields CASSDRAESSYEQYF. The V gene is TRBV6-4, the J gene TRBJ2-7; D unresolved. CDR1 and CDR2 from the germline V gene are MRHNA and SNTAGT. The length of the CDR3 is 15 residues. Trimming pared 2 bases from V and 0 bases from J, leaving 11 bases between.